Here is one T cell receptor beta chain with its context. The antigen remains undetermined. One junction end disagrees with the germline gene, perhaps due to a read error. This sample stems from a study of shared clonotypes between healthy human individuals. Study-level points and caveats: Memory subsets generally showed lower estimated richness than naive subsets.

Germline V lookup: CDR1 SSHAT, CDR2 FNYEAQ (reference sequence). The CDR3 has 14 amino acids. Sequencing used immunoSEQ multiplex PCR; TCRdb keeps in-frame clones, though not all of them. Here the sample spans about 2 million clones, roughly 96% being singletons. None of the donors, who were healthy HIV-negative adults, had recently had acute infections or vaccinations. Those who donated, Caucasian adults without exception, all lived in Nashville, Tennessee. The V and J genes are TRBV7-7 and TRBJ2-5, with D perhaps TRBD2 (5 bases). The clonotype was recovered from a man aged 18-30 years in good health. The specimen was naive CD4+ T cells sorted from blood. The subset denotes: CD45RA+ positively selected. CDR3 protein: CASSLAAGQETQYF. CDR3 nucleotide sequence: TGTGCTAGCAGCTTAGCTGCGGGTCAAGAGACCCAGTACTTC.